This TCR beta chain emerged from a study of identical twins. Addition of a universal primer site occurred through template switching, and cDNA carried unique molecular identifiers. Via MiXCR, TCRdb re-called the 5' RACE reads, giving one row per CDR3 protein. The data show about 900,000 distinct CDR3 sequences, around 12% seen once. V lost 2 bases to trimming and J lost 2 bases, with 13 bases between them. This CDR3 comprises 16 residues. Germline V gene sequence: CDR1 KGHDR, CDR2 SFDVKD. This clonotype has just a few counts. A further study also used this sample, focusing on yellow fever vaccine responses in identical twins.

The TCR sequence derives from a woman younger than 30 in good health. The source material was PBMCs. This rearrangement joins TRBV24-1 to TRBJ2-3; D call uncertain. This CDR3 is CATSDSLGWDTDTQYF. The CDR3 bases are TGTGCCACCAGTGATTCCCTCGGGTGGGACACAGATACGCAGTATTTT.